The present T cell receptor (beta chain) was sequenced within a study of blood T cell repertoires in COVID-19. The protocol was immunoSEQ multiplex PCR, while the TCRdb copy is restricted to in-frame clones and leaves out a portion. The sample carries roughly 400,000 clones, 80% to 90% recorded once. Assignment of participants to cohorts was predicated upon participant-reported clinical history. The recovered donors of Cohort 3 showed two negative PCRs, clearance, or symptom resolution. There are 15 residues in the CDR3. V was shortened by 3 bases and J by 4 bases, with 15 bases between the two germline ends. Germline V gene data show CDR1 as KGHDR and CDR2 as SFDVKD.

The receptor was isolated from a man aged 30-40 years who had recovered from COVID-19. The sequenced material came from PBMCs or T cells enriched from blood (not recorded which). The chain links TRBV24-1 to TRBJ2-7; D might be TRBD1 (6 bases). The CDR3, as DNA: TGTGCCACCAGTGATCAGGGGTCGTATCCTTACGAGCAGTACTTC. Translation: CATSDQGSYPYEQYF.